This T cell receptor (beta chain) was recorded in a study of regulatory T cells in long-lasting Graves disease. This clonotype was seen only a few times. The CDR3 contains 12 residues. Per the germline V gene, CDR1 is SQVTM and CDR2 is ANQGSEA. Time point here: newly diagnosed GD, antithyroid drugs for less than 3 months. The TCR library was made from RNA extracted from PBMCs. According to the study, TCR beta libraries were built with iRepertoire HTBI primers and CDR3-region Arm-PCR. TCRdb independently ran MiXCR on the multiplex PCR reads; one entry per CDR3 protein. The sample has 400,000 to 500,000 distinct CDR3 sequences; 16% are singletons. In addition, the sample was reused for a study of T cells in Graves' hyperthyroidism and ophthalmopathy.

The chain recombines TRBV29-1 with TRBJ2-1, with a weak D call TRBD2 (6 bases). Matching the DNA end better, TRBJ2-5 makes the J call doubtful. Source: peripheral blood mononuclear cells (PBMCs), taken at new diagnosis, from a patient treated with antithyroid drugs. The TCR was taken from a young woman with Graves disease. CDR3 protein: CSVETRQETQYF. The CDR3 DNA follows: TGCAGCGTTGAGACTAGGCAAGAGACCCAGTACTTC.